Given below is one T cell receptor beta chain in context. These data originate in a study of cytotoxic CD8 clonotypes in ibrutinib-treated CLL. Germline CDR1 is SGHTA and CDR2 is FQGNSA. The V and J ends lost 5 bases and 3 bases respectively, with 11 bases between them. The CDR3 consists of 13 residues. Clones were sequenced by immunoSEQ multiplex PCR, and TCRdb holds only the in-frame ones, with some missing. This table has around 300,000 clones, 80% appearing once. The material was PBMCs, obtained before ibrutinib treatment. The chain combines TRBV7-2 with TRBJ2-7; D unclear. The sequence derives from a human donor with chronic lymphocytic leukemia. The DNA of the CDR3 is TGTGCCAGCAGCCTGGACCCTTACTACGAGCAGTACTTC. Protein: CASSLDPYYEQYF.